This T cell receptor beta chain originates from a study of early T cells in non-severe SARS-CoV-2 infection. General study results and limits: In VDJdb matching, anti-spike CD8 responses were favored while private and CD4 specificities went missing.

This clonotype occurred many times. Its antigen is currently unknown. Individual cDNA molecules received unique molecular identifiers. Using its own MiXCR run on the 5' RACE reads, TCRdb lists one record per CDR3 protein. The table has 25,000 to 35,000 distinct CDR3 sequences, around 7% seen once. Germline-derived CDR1 and CDR2 are SGHVS and FNYEAQ. The CDR3 length is 13 residues. Trimming stripped 5 bases from V and 8 bases from J, with 15 bases between. The TCR comes from an adult who was a healthcare worker with PCR-confirmed SARS-CoV-2 infection or an uninfected control (not recorded which). The rearrangement uses TRBV7-6 and TRBJ1-2; D call uncertain. What was sequenced was whole blood. This CDR3 is CASSPRLDGGYTF. The CDR3 DNA is TGTGCCAGCAGCCCCCGACTTGACGGGGGCTACACCTTC.